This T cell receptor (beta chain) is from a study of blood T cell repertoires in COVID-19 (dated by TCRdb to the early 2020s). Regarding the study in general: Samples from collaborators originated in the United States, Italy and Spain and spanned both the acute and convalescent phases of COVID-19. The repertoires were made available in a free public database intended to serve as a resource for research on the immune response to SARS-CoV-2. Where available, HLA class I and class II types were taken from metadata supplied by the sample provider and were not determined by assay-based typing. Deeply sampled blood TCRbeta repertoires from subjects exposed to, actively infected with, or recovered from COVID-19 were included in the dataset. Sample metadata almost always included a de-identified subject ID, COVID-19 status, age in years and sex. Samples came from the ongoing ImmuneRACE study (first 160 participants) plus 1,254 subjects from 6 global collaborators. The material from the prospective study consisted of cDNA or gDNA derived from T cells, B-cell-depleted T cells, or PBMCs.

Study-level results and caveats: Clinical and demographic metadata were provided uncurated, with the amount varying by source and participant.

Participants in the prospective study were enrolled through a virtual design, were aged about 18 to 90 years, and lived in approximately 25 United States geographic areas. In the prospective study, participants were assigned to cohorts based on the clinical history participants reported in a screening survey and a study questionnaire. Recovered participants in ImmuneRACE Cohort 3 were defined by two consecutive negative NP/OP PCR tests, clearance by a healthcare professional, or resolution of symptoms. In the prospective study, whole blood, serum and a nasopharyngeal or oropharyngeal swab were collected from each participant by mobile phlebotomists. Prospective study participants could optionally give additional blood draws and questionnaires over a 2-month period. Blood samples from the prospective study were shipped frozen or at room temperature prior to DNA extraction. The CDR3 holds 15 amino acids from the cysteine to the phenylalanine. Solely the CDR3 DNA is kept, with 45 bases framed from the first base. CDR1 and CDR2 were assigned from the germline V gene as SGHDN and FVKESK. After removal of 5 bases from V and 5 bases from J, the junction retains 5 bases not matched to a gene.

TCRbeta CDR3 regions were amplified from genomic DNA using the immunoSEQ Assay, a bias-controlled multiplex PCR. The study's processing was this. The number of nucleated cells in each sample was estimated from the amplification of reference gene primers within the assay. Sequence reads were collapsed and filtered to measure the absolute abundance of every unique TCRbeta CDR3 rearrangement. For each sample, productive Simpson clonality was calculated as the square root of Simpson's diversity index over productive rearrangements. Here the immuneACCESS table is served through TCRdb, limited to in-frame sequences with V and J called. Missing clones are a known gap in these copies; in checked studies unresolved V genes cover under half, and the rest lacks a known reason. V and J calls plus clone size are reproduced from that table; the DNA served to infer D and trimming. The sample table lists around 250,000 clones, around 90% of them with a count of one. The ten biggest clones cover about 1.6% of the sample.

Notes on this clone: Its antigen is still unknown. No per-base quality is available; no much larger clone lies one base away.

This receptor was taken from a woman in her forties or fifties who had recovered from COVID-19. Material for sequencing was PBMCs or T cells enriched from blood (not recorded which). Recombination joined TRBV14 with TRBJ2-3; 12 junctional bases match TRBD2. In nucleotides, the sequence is TGTGCCAGCAGCTACATGACTAGCGGGGGAGATACGCAGTATTTT. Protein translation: CASSYMTSGGDTQYF.